The 29 T cell receptor beta chains presented below share a single source sample, sequenced in a study of CD8+CD57+ T cells in acquired aplastic anemia. Sequenced patients had shown CD8+CD57+ cell expansion by flow cytometry. Profiling of TCR beta VDJ combinations and CDR3 sequences used genomic DNA as template. TCRdb itself ran the reads through MiXCR, one entry per CDR3 protein. The sample shows about 160,000 distinct CDR3 sequences, 65% to 75% of them seen only once. The sequenced sample consisted of sorted CD4+, CD8+, or CD8+CD57+ T cells (not recorded which) from PBMCs. Receptor source: a human donor with aplastic anemia.

The chain is built from TRBV29-1 and TRBJ2-2, with a possible D match to TRBD1 (6 bases). This CDR3 region has 12 residues. Looked up from germline, CDR1 is SQVTM and CDR2 is ANQGSEA. The DNA of the CDR3 is TGCAGTCACAGGGTTAGAGTCGGGGAGCTGTTTTTT. Translation: CSHRVRVGELFF.

This rearrangement joins TRBV7-3 to TRBJ2-2, with D maybe TRBD2 (6 bases). The CDR3 consists of 15 residues. In germline, CDR1 is SGHTA, CDR2 FQGTGA. V was clipped by 5 bases and J by 2 bases, with 12 bases between them. Here the CDR3 reads CASSGSGSNTGELFF. The CDR3 region has the DNA TGTGCCAGCAGCGGGTCCGGGAGCAACACCGGGGAGCTGTTTTTT.

The V and J genes are TRBV15 and TRBJ1-2; D is unresolved. The CDR3 is made up of 15 amino acids. Trimming took off 1 base at V and 1 base at J, with 10 bases between the two ends. Germline V lookup: CDR1 LNHNV, CDR2 YYDKDF (reference sequence). CDR3 nucleotides: TGTGCCACCAGCAGAGGACTGAGCCTTAACTATGGCTACACCTTC. It codes for CATSRGLSLNYGYTF.

V usage is TRBV12-3 or TRBV12-4 and J usage is TRBJ1-2, with D unclear. This CDR3 has 11 amino acids. V was cut by 6 bases and J by 8 bases, with 10 bases left in between. The CDR3 loop is CASSPPGGYTF. CDR3 nucleotide sequence: TGTGCCAGCAGCCCACCCGGCGGCTACACCTTC.

This chain links TRBV20-1 with TRBJ1-6, with D possibly matching TRBD1 (5 bases). The germline V gene has CDR1 DFQATT and CDR2 SNEGSKA (reference sequence). Deletions cut 1 base from V and 10 bases from J, with 14 bases between. The CDR3 loop spans 14 amino acids. CDR3 coding DNA: TGCAGTGCTAGAGTGACAGCCGGGGAATCACCCCTCCACTTT. Protein: CSARVTAGESPLHF.

The rearrangement links TRBV25-1 to TRBJ1-6; D remains ambiguous. CDR3 length: 14 residues. Germline V gene data show CDR1 as MGHDK and CDR2 as SYGVNS. V lost 2 bases and J lost 4, with 6 bases in between. CDR3 in amino acids: CASSETTYNSPLHF. The CDR3 bases are TGTGCCAGCAGTGAAACTACTTATAATTCACCCCTCCACTTT.

V gene TRBV7-3 combines with J gene TRBJ2-1, with D hard to call. The CDR3 consists of 12 residues. Germline values: CDR1 SGHTA, CDR2 FQGTGA. V was clipped by 5 bases and J by 4 bases, with 6 bases between them. The CDR3 is CASSVEYNEQFF. Here the CDR3 DNA reads TGTGCCAGCAGCGTTGAGTACAATGAGCAGTTCTTC.

The J gene is TRBJ2-3, the V gene TRBV5-6; TRBD2 matches at 7 bases. Per the germline V gene, CDR1 is SGHDT and CDR2 is YYEEEE. The J segment lost 0 bases and the V segment lost 4 bases, leaving 8 bases of the junction unmatched. CDR3 size: 16 residues. The CDR3 DNA reads TGTGCCAGCAGCCACAACCTAGCGGCAAGCACAGATACGCAGTATTTT. It yields the protein CASSHNLAASTDTQYF.

The chain employs TRBV2 and TRBJ1-4; no reliable D call. Deletions cut 2 bases from V and 8 bases from J, with 9 bases between. This CDR3 region has 13 residues. Germline CDR1 is SNHLY and CDR2 is FYNNEI. CDR3 sequence: CASSEHLPEKLFF. The CDR3 DNA reads TGTGCCAGCAGTGAACATCTACCAGAAAAACTGTTTTTT. Full variable domain (rest looked up from reference TRBV2 and TRBJ1-4): EPEVTQTPSHQVTQMGQEVILRCVPISNHLYFYWYRQILGQKVEFLVSFYNNEISEKSEIFDDQFSVERPDGSNFTLKIRSTKLEDSAMYFCASSEHLPEKLFFGSGTQLSVL.

The DNA for the CDR3 is TGTGCCAGCAGCGTAGAAGGGACTGAAGCTTTCTTT. This codes for CASSVEGTEAFF. This chain joins TRBV9 and TRBJ1-1; D not resolved. V was trimmed by 0 bases and J by 5 bases, leaving 5 bases between them. The germline CDR1 and CDR2 sequences are SGDLS and YYNGEE. The length of the CDR3 is 12 residues. The full variable domain, in which reference TRBV9 and TRBJ1-1 provide the parts outside the CDR3, is DSGVTQTPKHLITATGQRVTLRCSPRSGDLSVYWYQQSLDQGLQFLIQYYNGEERAKGNILERFSAQQFPDLHSELNLSSLELGDSALYFCASSVEGTEAFFGQGTRLTVV.

A word on this clonotype: A single base separates this from a much larger clone, so it may be a read error. This sequence joins TRBV10-3 and TRBJ2-2; 11 bases line up with TRBD1. The CDR3 sequence is 15 residues long. Germline CDR1 and CDR2: ENHRY and SYGVKD. V was clipped by 4 bases and J by 6 bases; unmatched bases: 4. CDR3 nucleotide sequence: TGTGCCATCAGTGTGGGGACAGGGGGAGCCGGGGAGCTGTTTTTT. Protein product: CAISVGTGGAGELFF.

V usage is TRBV3-1 and J usage is TRBJ1-1, with D unclear. Germline assignment: CDR1 LGHDT and CDR2 YNNKEL (reference sequence). V was pared by 3 bases and J by 1 base, with 15 bases between. The CDR3 loop spans 16 amino acids. CDR3 protein: CASSQWDLRKNTEAFF. The CDR3 DNA is TGTGCCAGCAGCCAGTGGGATTTACGGAAGAACACTGAAGCTTTCTTT.

The rearrangement joins TRBV27 to TRBJ2-4; possibly TRBD1 or TRBD2 for D (6 bases each). Trimming pared 6 bases from V and 4 bases from J, leaving 16 bases between. The CDR3 consists of 15 residues. The germline V gene has CDR1 MNHEY and CDR2 SMNVEV (reference sequence). The CDR3 DNA sequence: TGTGCCAGCAGCTTGGGGGGACAATTTAAAAACATTCAGTACTTC. The encoded protein is CASSLGGQFKNIQYF.

This chain joins TRBV20-1 and TRBJ2-1; D is ambiguous. Deletions cut 8 bases from V and 5 bases from J, with 10 bases between. The germline CDR1 and CDR2 sequences are DFQATT and SNEGSKA (reference sequence). The CDR3 covers 11 residues. CDR3: CSPESHNEQFF. The CDR3 DNA is TGCAGTCCGGAGAGCCACAATGAGCAGTTCTTC.

In regard to this clonotype: One end of the junction is discordant with germline, which a read error may explain. The chain uses TRBV10-1 and TRBJ1-1; D unclear. The germline V gene has CDR1 WNHNN and CDR2 SYGVQD (reference sequence). The CDR3 is made up of 13 amino acids. The CDR3 coding sequence is TGCGCCAGCAAGGAGCGTCGGAACACTGAAGCTTCCTTT. Protein: CASKERRNTEASF.

In this sample, this clonotype is medium-sized. The J gene is TRBJ2-3, the V gene TRBV25-1; D not resolved. Per the germline V gene, CDR1 is MGHDK and CDR2 is SYGVNS. The CDR3 loop spans 11 amino acids. Trimming shortened V by 3 bases and J by 4 bases, and 2 bases separated the two germline ends. CDR3 sequence: CASSEADTQYF. The CDR3 nucleotides read TGTGCCAGCAGTGAGGCAGATACGCAGTATTTT.

The rearrangement links TRBV9 to TRBJ2-2, with D maybe TRBD2 (6 bases). Germline V gene lookup returns CDR1 SGDLS and CDR2 YYNGEE. The CDR3 contains 17 residues. Deletions cut 2 bases from V and 1 base from J, with 15 bases between. Here the CDR3 DNA reads TGTGCCAGCAGCGTCGCAACCGGGACTTTGAACACCGGGGAGCTGTTTTTT. Translation: CASSVATGTLNTGELFF.

Only a few counts were recorded for this clonotype. The J gene is TRBJ2-3, the V gene TRBV9; no clear D gene. This CDR3 is built from 12 residues. Trimming took off 0 bases at V and 5 bases at J, with 4 bases between the two ends. Germline assignment: CDR1 SGDLS and CDR2 YYNGEE. This CDR3 reads CASSVVGDTQYF. CDR3 nucleotides: TGTGCCAGCAGCGTAGTTGGAGATACGCAGTATTTT.

This chain uses TRBV5-4 with TRBJ2-5; D is perhaps TRBD1 (6 bases). V shed 2 bases and J shed 3 bases, with 17 bases lying between them. The CDR3 is 16 residues long. From germline, CDR1 is SGHNT and CDR2 YYREEE (reference sequence). CDR3 sequence: CASSFPRGGVEETQYF. The CDR3 DNA sequence: TGTGCCAGCAGCTTCCCCCGAGGGGGAGTGGAAGAGACCCAGTACTTC. The full variable domain, rest sourced from reference TRBV5-4 and TRBJ2-5, is ETGVTQSPTHLIKTRGQQVTLRCSSQSGHNTVSWYQQALGQGPQFIFQYYREEENGRGNFPPRFSGLQFPNYSSELNVNALELDDSALYLCASSFPRGGVEETQYFGPGTRLLVL.

Turning to this clonotype: The missing conserved phenylalanine or tryptophan at the end of this CDR3 makes a read error likely. In DNA, the CDR3 is TGCAGTGCTAGGTTTAGGGCTAGCGGGAGTTACGAGCAGTACCTC. It translates to CSARFRASGSYEQYL. This chain links TRBV20-1 with TRBJ2-7, with 10 positions matching TRBD2. The junction had 9 bases not matched to a gene; V was cut back by 3 bases and J by 4 bases. The CDR3 covers 15 residues. Germline V gene sequence: CDR1 DFQATT, CDR2 SNEGSKA (reference sequence).

The chain employs TRBV7-6 and TRBJ2-7; a weak D match, TRBD1 (6 bases). V lost 5 bases and J lost 2, with 10 bases in between. This CDR3 contains 13 residues. CDR1 is SGHVS and CDR2 is FNYEAQ in the germline V gene. CDR3 sequence: CASSTDRPYEQYF. The CDR3 region has the DNA TGTGCCAGCAGCACGGACAGACCCTACGAGCAGTACTTC.

The chain uses TRBV7-3 and TRBJ1-1, with a weak D call TRBD1 (6 bases). This CDR3 region has 15 residues. V was clipped by 5 bases and J by 4 bases, with 17 bases between them. Germline V CDR1 and CDR2: SGHTA, FQGTGA. CDR3 in amino acids: CASSVNRERGTEAFF. The DNA of the CDR3 is TGTGCCAGCAGCGTGAACAGGGAGCGAGGCACTGAAGCTTTCTTT.

V gene TRBV19 combines with J gene TRBJ1-3; the D gene is possibly TRBD1 (6 bases). V was shortened by 3 bases and J by 2 bases, with 11 bases between the two germline ends. Germline V gene lookup returns CDR1 LNHDA and CDR2 SQIVND (reference sequence). The CDR3 loop spans 15 amino acids. The DNA of the CDR3 is TGTGCCAGTAGTATTCAGGGGCGAGCTGGAAACACCATATATTTT. This sequence encodes CASSIQGRAGNTIYF.

V is TRBV7-8 and J is TRBJ2-7; D may be TRBD2 (5 bases). Trimming removed 4 bases at V and 2 bases at J, with 12 bases between. This CDR3 is 14 amino acids long. The germline CDR1 and CDR2 sequences are SGHVS and FQNEAQ. Here the CDR3 DNA reads TGTGCCAGCAGCTCAGGACTGGGCCCCTACGAGCAGTACTTC. Residues: CASSSGLGPYEQYF.

The V gene is TRBV20-1, the J gene TRBJ2-1; D might be TRBD2 (5 bases). The CDR3 spans 15 residues. Deletions cut 0 bases from V and 7 bases from J, with 16 bases between. CDR1 is DFQATT, CDR2 SNEGSKA, per germline (reference sequence). CDR3 bases: TGCAGTGCTAGAGATTTTACTAGTCCTACAAATGAGCAGTTCTTC. It codes for CSARDFTSPTNEQFF.

The chain recombines TRBV30 with TRBJ2-7; D may be TRBD1 (6 bases). V lost 3 bases to trimming and J lost 6 bases, with 12 bases between them. The CDR3 length is 12 residues. Germline lookup yields CDR1 GTSNPN and CDR2 SVGIG (reference sequence). CDR3 region: CAWRGARGEQYF. Here the CDR3 DNA reads TGTGCCTGGAGGGGGGCTAGAGGCGAGCAGTACTTC.

The chain is built from TRBV7-9 and TRBJ2-7, with a weak D call TRBD1 (6 bases). The CDR3 contains 12 residues. V shed 5 bases and J shed 6 bases, with 11 bases lying between them. Germline V lookup: CDR1 SEHNR, CDR2 FQNEAQ (reference sequence). The CDR3 nucleotides read TGTGCCAGCAGCCCCCAGGGGACCGAGCAGTACTTC. It codes for CASSPQGTEQYF.

The chain joins TRBV9 to TRBJ1-2; D call uncertain. V lost 7 bases, J lost 2 bases, and 12 bases lay in between. The CDR3 is made up of 13 amino acids. Germline V gene lookup returns CDR1 SGDLS and CDR2 YYNGEE. The CDR3 DNA reads as TGTGCCAGCCGGCACCTTACAAACTATGGCTACACCTTC. This gives the protein CASRHLTNYGYTF.

The chain carries TRBV7-9 and TRBJ2-3, with D possibly being TRBD1 (5 bases). Trimming removed 3 bases at V and 3 bases at J, with 7 bases between. The CDR3 covers 13 residues. From germline, CDR1 is SEHNR and CDR2 FQNEAQ (reference sequence). The CDR3 sequence is CASSLPGTDTQYF. The DNA of the CDR3 is TGTGCCAGCAGCTTGCCAGGGACAGATACGCAGTATTTT.